The sample holds many counts of the clone carrying this T cell receptor beta chain. What it recognizes is unknown. The sample originates from a study of T cells in Graves' hyperthyroidism and ophthalmopathy. Study-wide points: Blood shared most expanded thyroid clonotypes above 0.001. The model anticipated ophthalmopathy a median about six months pre-onset.

From germline, CDR1 is SGHRS and CDR2 YFSETQ. V lost 4 bases, J lost 4 bases, and 8 bases stayed unmatched. The CDR3 covers 16 residues. Amplified TCR beta CDR3 regions derived from RNA transcripts. RT-PCR in the first round (using the HTBI primer set) targeted the TCR CDR3. TCRdb re-analysed the multiplex PCR reads in MiXCR, keeping a single row per CDR3 protein. The profile covers 480,000 or so distinct CDR3 sequences, with around 50% appearing a single time and 44% taken by the ten largest. The chain joins TRBV5-1 to TRBJ2-5; 12 bases agree with TRBD2. Sequencing input: peripheral blood or thyroid tissue (not recorded which). This sequence was found in an adult woman with Graves' disease, either hyperthyroidism or ophthalmopathy (not recorded which). CDR3 loop: CASSQRTSGVGETQYF. CDR3 nucleotide sequence: TGCGCCAGCAGCCAGCGGACTAGCGGGGTGGGAGAGACCCAGTACTTC.